Below, one T cell receptor beta chain is given with its context. Its specific antigen is unknown. No base qualities exist here, and no much larger clone lies one base off it. CDR1 and CDR2, looked up from the germline V gene (reference sequence), are PRHDT and FYEKMQ. The CDR3 spans 17 residues, from the cysteine through the phenylalanine. Only the CDR3 DNA is retained, 51 bases long and in frame from the first base. V is shortened by 5 bases, J by 2 bases, and the region joining them spans 22 bases. The data stem from a study of Graves' ophthalmopathy and Graves' hyperthyroidism listed by TCRdb under 2018. A note on the overall study: A patient counted as having stable hyperthyroidism if there was no progression to ophthalmopathy within 18 months of follow-up. An independent validation cohort comprised 18 hyperthyroidism patients and roughly 15 patients who later progressed from hyperthyroidism to ophthalmopathy. In total, 135 blood samples were TCR-sequenced: some 40 ophthalmopathy, some 75 hyperthyroidism and roughly 17 hyperthyroidism-to-ophthalmopathy patients. Following sample collection, hyperthyroidism patients were given methimazole at a starting dose of 30 mg daily, and ophthalmopathy patients were given high-dose intravenous methylprednisolone. The study used signatures of the TCR beta repertoire to tell Graves' ophthalmopathy apart from Graves' hyperthyroidism and to predict which patients would progress to ophthalmopathy. To explore V-J signatures distinguishing ophthalmopathy from hyperthyroidism, a discovery set of roughly 98 patients (fewer than 45 ophthalmopathy, roughly 56 stable hyperthyroidism) was enrolled. T-cell repertoires of thyroid tissue and blood were compared in 5 or 6 hyperthyroidism patients. The full study reports these points: Most expanded thyroid clonotypes with frequency above 0.001 were also detected in blood, suggesting blood repertoires may reflect the thyroid immune response. In validation, the model predicted ophthalmopathy progression with 55% to 71% sensitivity and around 72% specificity; around twelve predicted patients were CT-confirmed with GO in a median of around 6 months. No statistical method was used to set the sample size in advance, and the investigators knew which group each participant was assigned to. In cross-validation, the 13-signature model distinguished ophthalmopathy from stable hyperthyroidism with nearly 90% sensitivity and around 83% specificity, while in the test set the corresponding values were about 80% and 75%.

TCR beta CDR3 regions were amplified from RNA transcripts for repertoire sequencing. The first round was an RT-PCR using HTBI primers with the Qiagen OneStep RT-PCR kit, and this first round was followed by a second-round multiplex PCR, then size selection and purification. Sequencing of the libraries was carried out on an Illumina HiSeq2000 in paired-end mode with 100 bp reads. For the original study's pipeline: Reads were processed with SOAPnuke, discarding reads with adapters, uncalled bases, mean Phred below 15, or no exact constant-primer or identifier match. COPE v1.2.5 was used to merge the high-quality paired reads. Clonotypes were defined as unique nucleotide sequences and were aligned to IMGT TRB V, D and J references using MiTCR v1.1. Analysis was restricted to V-J combinations with a frequency above 0.0001, which covered about 99% of repertoires. For each V-J combination, a TCR clonal expansion and chaos score was defined as the ratio of F50 clonal expansion to chaos observed in the TCRdist matrix. Welch's t-statistics and random forest were used to reduce features to 13 V-J combinations, which were fed into a naive Bayes classifier. The Morisita-Horn index was used to measure how similar the thyroid and blood repertoires were. TCRdb redid the processing of the public reads, applying fastp at Q25 and MiXCR, and retained in-frame beta chains. One record per CDR3 amino acid sequence lists the most common genes and DNA. Here the V and J calls rest on TCRdb's processing, not on the authors' analysis. This sample holds roughly 600,000 distinct CDR3 sequences; under 40% were observed only once. About 4% of the sample goes to the ten largest clones.

Hyperthyroidism patients were newly diagnosed, were aged 18 to 65 years, and had a disease duration under 2 months. Patients with other autoimmune diseases, uncontrolled infections, pregnancy or lactation were excluded. Diagnosis relied on clinical symptoms, serum thyroxine, TRAb, thyroid ultrasound and orbital computed tomography. Total RNA was extracted with Trizol reagent and quality-checked on an Agilent 2100 Bioanalyzer. This receptor was obtained from an adult man with Graves' hyperthyroidism. The chain was built from TRBV13 and TRBJ2-7; the D region possibly corresponds to TRBD2 (6 bases align). The sequenced sample was peripheral blood or thyroid tissue (not recorded which). CDR3 reads: CASSPGLRGSGAYEQYF. The DNA reads as follows: TGTGCCAGCAGCCCCGGATTGCGCGGTAGCGGAGCCTACGAGCAGTACTTC.